Detailed here is one T cell receptor beta chain. The antigen is undetermined. The sample comes from a study of T cell responses to AZD1222 COVID-19 vaccine. Here immunoSEQ multiplex PCR was the method, and the copy in TCRdb shows in-frame clones only, minus some. The data hold under 170,000 clones, with 80% to 95% observed a single time. Findings and limits, study-wide: Donors skewed white British and female; clonal diversity was possibly underestimated.

This receptor was obtained from an adult who received the AZD1222 COVID-19 vaccine. Specimen: peripheral blood, collected 28 days after the second AZD1222 dose.

The CDR3 reads CASSPTSGRDTQYF. The CDR3, as DNA: TGTGCCAGCAGTCCTACTAGCGGGAGGGATACGCAGTATTTT. The chain is built from TRBV27 and TRBJ2-3; TRBD2 agrees at 12 bases. The length of the CDR3 is 14 residues. J gave up 6 bases and V 5 bases, and 3 bases lay outside the gene matches. Germline V gives CDR1 MNHEY, CDR2 SMNVEV (reference sequence).